This T cell receptor beta chain was retrieved from a study of shared clonotypes between healthy human individuals. For the study at large: There were three CD4 naive, three CD4 memory, two CD8 naive and one CD8 memory plates per donor.

The CDR3 runs 16 residues. The V gene lost 4 bases and the J gene lost 0 bases, with 13 bases spanning the gap. Germline loops: CDR1 MDHEN, CDR2 SYDVKM. TCRdb's table, derived via immunoSEQ multiplex PCR, lists solely in-frame clones and lacks some. The sample has around 1.1 million clones; 60% to 85% are singletons. This clone was picked up one time. The chain employs TRBV28 and TRBJ1-3; D unresolved. This clonotype originated in a man aged 18 to 35 in good health. Some clones in this sample may be carry-over from other donors' samples. Sequences were obtained from memory CD4+ T cells from PBMCs. The subset denotes: CD45RA-negative fraction. In nucleotides, the CDR3 is TGTGCCAGCAGTTCGCCACGGTTACCCTCTGGAAACACCATATATTTT. It is translated as CASSSPRLPSGNTIYF.